These 3 T cell receptor beta chains were all obtained from the same sample, sequenced in a study of blood T cells in healthy people across ages. Together with a sample-barcoded 5' primer, a J-beta primer mix was included in a second PCR lasting about 7 to 12 cycles. Via MiXCR, TCRdb re-called the 5' RACE reads, giving one row per CDR3 protein. Among about 1,400,000 distinct CDR3 sequences listed, around 59% were seen once. Sequencing was done on a sample of blood. The receptors stem from a man between 18 and 35 years old in good health.

This chain joins TRBV4-1 and TRBJ2-3; 10 bases agree with TRBD2. The V segment lost 9 bases and the J segment 5 bases; nucleotides outside the gene matches: 14. The CDR3 runs 16 residues. Germline V gene lookup returns CDR1 MGHRA and CDR2 YSYEKL. CDR3 DNA sequence: TGCGCCAGTAAAAAAGGGGAGGCTAGCGGGAGAGATACGCAGTATTTT. As protein: CASKKGEASGRDTQYF.

Here the CDR3 DNA reads TGTGCCAACTTTCCCCCTTGGAGGTTTGCATGCGGGGGTGCACCTCCGTGCTCCTACGAGCAGTACTTC. Translated, it gives CANFPPWRFACGGAPPCSYEQYF. This rearrangement joins TRBV11-2 to TRBJ2-7; TRBD2 matches 7 bases. V lost 10 bases and J lost 0; bases outside the gene matches: 36. Germline CDR1 is SGHAT and CDR2 is FQNNGV. The CDR3 is made up of 23 amino acids.

The V gene is TRBV20-1, the J gene TRBJ2-3; D might be TRBD2 (5 bases). Germline assignment: CDR1 DFQATT and CDR2 SNEGSKA (reference sequence). This CDR3 has 13 residues. The CDR3 nucleotides are TGCGGTGTATTGGGAGTGAGCACAGATACGCAGTATTTT. This gives the protein CGVLGVSTDTQYF.